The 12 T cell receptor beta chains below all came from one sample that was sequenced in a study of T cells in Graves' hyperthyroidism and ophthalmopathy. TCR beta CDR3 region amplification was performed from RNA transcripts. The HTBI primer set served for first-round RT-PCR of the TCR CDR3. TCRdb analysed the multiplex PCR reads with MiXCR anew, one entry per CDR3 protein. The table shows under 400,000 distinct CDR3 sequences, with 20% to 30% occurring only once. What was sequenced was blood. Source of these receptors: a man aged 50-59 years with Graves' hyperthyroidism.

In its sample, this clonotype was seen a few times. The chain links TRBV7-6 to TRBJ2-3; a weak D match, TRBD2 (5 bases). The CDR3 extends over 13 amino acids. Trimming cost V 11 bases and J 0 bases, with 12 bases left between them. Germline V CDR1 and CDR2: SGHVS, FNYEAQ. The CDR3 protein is CAVSGVSTDTQYF. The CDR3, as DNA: TGTGCCGTTTCCGGGGTTAGCACAGATACGCAGTATTTT.

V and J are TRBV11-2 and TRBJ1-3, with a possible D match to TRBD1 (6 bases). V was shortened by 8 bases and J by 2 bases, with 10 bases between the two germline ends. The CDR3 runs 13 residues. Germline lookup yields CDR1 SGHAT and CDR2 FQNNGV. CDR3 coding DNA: TGTGCCAGCTCAGGGGACACTGGAAACACCATATATTTT. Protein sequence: CASSGDTGNTIYF. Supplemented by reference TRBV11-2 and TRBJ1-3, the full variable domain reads EAGVAQSPRYKIIEKRQSVAFWCNPISGHATLYWYQQILGQGPKLLIQFQNNGVVDDSQLPKDRFSAERLKGVDSTLKIQPAKLEDSAVYLCASSGDTGNTIYFGEGSWLTVV.

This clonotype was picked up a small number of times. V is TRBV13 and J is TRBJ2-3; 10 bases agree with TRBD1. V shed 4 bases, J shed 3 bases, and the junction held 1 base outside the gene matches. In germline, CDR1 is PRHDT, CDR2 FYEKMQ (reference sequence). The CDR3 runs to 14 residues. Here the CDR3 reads CASSSGQGTDTQYF. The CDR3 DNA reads TGTGCCAGCAGCTCGGGACAGGGGACAGATACGCAGTATTTT.

The CDR3 reads CASSLGQAHFYEQYF. CDR3 DNA: TGTGCCAGCAGCTTAGGACAGGCCCATTTCTACGAGCAGTACTTC. The chain combines TRBV11-2 with TRBJ2-7; the D gene is possibly TRBD1 (6 bases). The CDR3 length is 15 residues. Looked up from germline, CDR1 is SGHAT and CDR2 is FQNNGV. Trimming took off 1 base at V and 3 bases at J, with 13 bases between the two ends.

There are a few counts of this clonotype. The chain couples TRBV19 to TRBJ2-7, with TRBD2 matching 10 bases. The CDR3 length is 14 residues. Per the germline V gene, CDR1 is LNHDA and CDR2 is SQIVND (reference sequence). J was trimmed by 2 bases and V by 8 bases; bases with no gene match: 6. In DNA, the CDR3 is TGTGCCAGTTCTGGACTAGCGGCGACCTACGAGCAGTACTTC. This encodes CASSGLAATYEQYF.

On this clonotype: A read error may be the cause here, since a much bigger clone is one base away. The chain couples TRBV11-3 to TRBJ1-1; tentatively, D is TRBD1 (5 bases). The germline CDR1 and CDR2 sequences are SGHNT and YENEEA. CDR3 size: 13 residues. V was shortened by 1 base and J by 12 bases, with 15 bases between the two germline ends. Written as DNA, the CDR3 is TGTGCCAGCAGCTTAGGCCAGGGTGTGGTGACTTTCTTT. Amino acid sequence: CASSLGQGVVTFF. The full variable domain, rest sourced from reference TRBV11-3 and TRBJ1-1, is EAGVVQSPRYKIIEKKQPVAFWCNPISGHNTLYWYLQNLGQGPELLIRYENEEAVDDSQLPKDRFSAERLKGVDSTLKIQPAELGDSAVYLCASSLGQGVVTFFGQGTRLTVV.

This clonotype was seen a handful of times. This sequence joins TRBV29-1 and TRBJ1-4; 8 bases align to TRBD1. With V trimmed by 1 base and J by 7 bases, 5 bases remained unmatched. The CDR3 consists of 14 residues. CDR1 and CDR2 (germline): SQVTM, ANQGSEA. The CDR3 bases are TGCAGCGTTGAAGTGGGCACAGGGGGTGAAAAACTGTTTTTT. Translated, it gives CSVEVGTGGEKLFF.

The CDR3 DNA reads as TGTGCCAGCAGTATCTCACAGGGACTAGGTGAAAAACTGTTTTTT. Its protein product is CASSISQGLGEKLFF. The rearrangement joins TRBV27 to TRBJ1-4; D possibly corresponds to TRBD1 (6 bases). Germline V gene lookup returns CDR1 MNHEY and CDR2 SMNVEV (reference sequence). The V and J ends lost 5 bases and 7 bases respectively, with 17 bases between them. The CDR3 consists of 15 residues.

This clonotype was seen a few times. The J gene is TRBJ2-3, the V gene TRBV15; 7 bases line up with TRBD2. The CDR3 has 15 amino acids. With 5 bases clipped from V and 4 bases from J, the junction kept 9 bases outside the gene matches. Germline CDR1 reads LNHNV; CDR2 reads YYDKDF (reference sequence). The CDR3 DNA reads TGTGCCACCAGCTACCGCGCGGGAGCGGCAGATACGCAGTATTTT. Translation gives CATSYRAGAADTQYF.

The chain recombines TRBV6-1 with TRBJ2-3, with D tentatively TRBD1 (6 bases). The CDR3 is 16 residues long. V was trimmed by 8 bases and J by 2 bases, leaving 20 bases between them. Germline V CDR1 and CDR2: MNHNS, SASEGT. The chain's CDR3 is CASGAGRGFLTDTQYF. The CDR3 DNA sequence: TGTGCCAGCGGGGCGGGCAGGGGATTTCTCACAGATACGCAGTATTTT.

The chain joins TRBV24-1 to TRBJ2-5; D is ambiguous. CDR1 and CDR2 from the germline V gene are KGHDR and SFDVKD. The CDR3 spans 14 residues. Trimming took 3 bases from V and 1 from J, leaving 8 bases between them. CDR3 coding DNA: TGTGCCACCAGTGATCGAAGGGTCCAAGAGACCCAGTACTTC. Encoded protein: CATSDRRVQETQYF.

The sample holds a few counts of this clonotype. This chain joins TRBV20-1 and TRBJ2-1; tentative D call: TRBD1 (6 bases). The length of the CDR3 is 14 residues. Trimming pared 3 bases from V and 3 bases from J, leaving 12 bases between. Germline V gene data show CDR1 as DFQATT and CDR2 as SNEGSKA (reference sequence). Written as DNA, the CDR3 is TGCAGTGCTAGCAACAGGGATGTCTACAATGAGCAGTTCTTC. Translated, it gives CSASNRDVYNEQFF.